Below are 6 T cell receptor beta chains sequenced from a single sample in a study of human T cells and chemical hapten exposure. Time point given: healthy volunteer bleed at 6 weeks. Total RNA extraction was carried out from unfractionated whole blood. One entry per CDR3 protein, called by TCRdb with MiXCR from the RACE reads. This table holds about 82,000 distinct CDR3 sequences, roughly 8.6% found once. The sample was whole blood. Receptor source: a male donor in good health. Some clones in this sample may be carry-over from other donors' samples.

The V gene is TRBV6-2 or TRBV6-3, the J gene TRBJ1-1; D gene unclear. Per germline, CDR1 MNHEY and CDR2 SVGEGT. The CDR3 covers 14 residues. V dropped 5 bases and J dropped 3 bases, with 13 bases sitting between them. DNA for the CDR3: TGTGCCAGCAGTCCTAGAATGGAGGACACTGAAGCTTTCTTT. This codes for CASSPRMEDTEAFF.

This clonotype was found many times. The chain uses TRBV10-3 and TRBJ2-4; D may correspond to TRBD1 or TRBD2 (5 bases each). Per the germline V gene, CDR1 is ENHRY and CDR2 is SYGVKD. Trimming cost V 11 bases and J 6 bases, with 17 bases left between them. This CDR3 region has 13 residues. As DNA, the CDR3 is TGTGCCGCCGCCAGGGACCTAGGAAACATTCAGTACTTC. Translated: CAAARDLGNIQYF.

In its sample, this clonotype was seen a few times. The chain uses TRBV20-1 and TRBJ1-1; 7 bases match TRBD1. Germline trimming cut 6 bases from V and 1 base from J; bases unmatched to any gene: 8. Germline lookup yields CDR1 DFQATT and CDR2 SNEGSKA (reference sequence). This CDR3 contains 14 residues. The CDR3 is CSANMGQPNTEAFF. The CDR3 DNA is TGCAGTGCCAACATGGGACAGCCGAACACTGAAGCTTTCTTT.

The gene calls are TRBV10-3 and TRBJ1-5, with TRBD1 matching over 8 bases. V dropped 10 bases and J dropped 3; count of bases not matched to a gene: 5. Germline-derived CDR1 and CDR2 are ENHRY and SYGVKD. This CDR3 contains 13 residues. DNA for the CDR3: TGTGCCAGCCAGCAGGGGGCCAATCAGCCCCAGCATTTT. Amino acids: CASQQGANQPQHF.

This clonotype was found a few times. J is TRBJ1-1 and V is TRBV29-1, with TRBD1 matching over 10 bases. This CDR3 has 16 residues. V gave up 2 bases and J gave up 8 bases; unmatched junction bases: 14. Germline V gives CDR1 SQVTM, CDR2 ANQGSEA. This chain's CDR3 is CSVETGTGAVPGEAFF. The CDR3 coding sequence is TGCAGCGTTGAAACCGGGACAGGGGCCGTGCCCGGAGAAGCTTTCTTT.

The V and J genes are TRBV12-3 or TRBV12-4 and TRBJ2-3; 10 nucleotides align to TRBD2. The CDR3 is made up of 14 amino acids. Germline trimming cut 7 bases from V and 3 bases from J; bases unmatched to any gene: 4. CDR3 nucleotides: TGTGCCAGCATCCTAGCGGGGGTGACAGATACGCAGTATTTT. This gives the protein CASILAGVTDTQYF.